This passage covers 10 T cell receptor beta chains from one sample sequenced in a study of CD8 T cells in ankylosing spondylitis. TCRdb used MiXCR to reprocess the 5' RACE reads, holding one entry per CDR3 protein. This sample has some 90,000 distinct CDR3 sequences, with roughly 27% found just once. The sequencing sample was made of blood, either unsorted or a sorted T cell fraction (not recorded which). These receptors were taken from a male donor with ankylosing spondylitis or in good health (not recorded which).

In this sample, this clonotype turned up a few times. The gene calls are TRBV20-1 and TRBJ1-6; 7 positions match TRBD1. The trim removed 4 bases at V and 9 bases at J, leaving 18 bases unmatched. Germline V gives CDR1 DFQATT, CDR2 SNEGSKA (reference sequence). The CDR3 consists of 17 residues. The CDR3 coding sequence is TGCAGTGCTACTCGACGAGGCGGGACAGTCTCGTCTTCACCCCTCCACTTT. It specifies CSATRRGGTVSSSPLHF.

The J gene is TRBJ2-5, the V gene TRBV2, with D uncertain. This CDR3 is built from 13 residues. V dropped 8 bases and J dropped 1 base, with 11 bases sitting between them. Per the germline V gene, CDR1 is SNHLY and CDR2 is FYNNEI. In DNA form, the CDR3 reads TGTGCCAGCCTCCCCGGCGGCCAAGAGACCCAGTACTTC. This gives the protein CASLPGGQETQYF.

V is TRBV7-2 and J is TRBJ2-7, with a weak D call TRBD1 (8 bases). The CDR3 has 15 amino acids. Germline assignment: CDR1 SGHTA and CDR2 FQGNSA. The CDR3 is CASSSNRGGTPEEYV. CDR3 sequence (DNA): TGTGCCAGCAGCTCCAACAGGGGGGGGACCCCCGAGGAGTACGTC.

The chain has TRBV20-1 and TRBJ2-7; 7 bases align to TRBD2. Per the germline V gene, CDR1 is DFQATT and CDR2 is SNEGSKA (reference sequence). This CDR3 has 13 residues. V was clipped by 6 bases and J by 5 bases; unmatched bases: 10. CDR3: CSAGRAGVDEQYF. The CDR3 bases are TGCAGTGCCGGTCGGGCGGGGGTTGACGAGCAGTACTTC.

This clonotype was seen a handful of times. This chain joins TRBV5-1 and TRBJ2-1; TRBD2 agrees at 7 bases. Germline CDR1 SGHRS, CDR2 YFSETQ. This CDR3 is built from 15 residues. With 5 bases clipped from V and 2 bases from J, the junction kept 7 bases outside the gene matches. The CDR3 spells CASRGTSGTYNEQFF. For the CDR3, the DNA is TGCGCCAGCAGGGGCACGAGCGGGACCTACAATGAGCAGTTCTTC.

The V gene is TRBV12-3 or TRBV12-4, the J gene TRBJ2-1, with a possible D match to TRBD1 (5 bases). The CDR3 length is 14 residues. The V end lost 6 bases, the J end lost 3 bases, and 12 bases lay between the germline ends. CDR3 nucleotides: TGTGCCAGCAGCCAAGGGGTCGGCTACAATGAGCAGTTCTTC. Protein sequence: CASSQGVGYNEQFF.

This rearrangement joins TRBV10-1 to TRBJ2-3; 8 bases align to TRBD1. V was clipped by 4 bases and J by 0 bases; unmatched bases: 6. This CDR3 comprises 16 residues. The V gene's germline CDR1 is WNHNN and CDR2 SYGVQD (reference sequence). The CDR3 nucleotides are TGCGCCAGCAGTGCCCTTGGGACAGGAAGCACAGATACGCAGTATTTT. Its translation: CASSALGTGSTDTQYF.

There are many counts of this clonotype. J is TRBJ1-5 and V is TRBV5-1, with 9 nucleotides matching TRBD1. CDR1 SGHRS and CDR2 YFSETQ come from the germline V gene. The CDR3 runs to 15 residues. V trimming: 4 bases; J trimming: 6 bases; junction bases outside the gene matches: 8. CDR3 bases: TGCGCCAGCAGCCCAGAGACAGGGGGTAGTCAGCCCCAGCATTTT. Translation gives CASSPETGGSQPQHF. The full variable domain, rest sourced from reference TRBV5-1 and TRBJ1-5, is KAGVTQTPRYLIKTRGQQVTLSCSPISGHRSVSWYQQTPGQGLQFLFEYFSETQRNKGNFPGRFSGRQFSNSRSEMNVSTLELGDSALYLCASSPETGGSQPQHFGDGTRLSIL.

This chain uses TRBV5-1 with TRBJ1-2; perhaps TRBD1 as D (5 bases). Germline V gives CDR1 SGHRS, CDR2 YFSETQ. The V and J ends lost 4 bases and 1 base respectively, with 11 bases between them. The CDR3 loop spans 14 amino acids. The CDR3 loop is CASSRTGDNYGYTF. The CDR3 region has the DNA TGCGCCAGCAGCCGAACAGGAGATAACTATGGCTACACCTTC.

V gene TRBV7-3 combines with J gene TRBJ2-7, with 8 bases matching TRBD1. Germline lookup yields CDR1 SGHTA and CDR2 FQGTGA. The CDR3 loop spans 15 amino acids. V trimming: 1 base; J trimming: 4 bases; junction bases outside the gene matches: 6. CDR3 coding DNA: TGTGCCAGCAGCTTAAGCAGGGGGCCTGGGTACGAGCAGTACTTC. It yields the protein CASSLSRGPGYEQYF.